This record concerns one TCR beta chain sequence. The CDR3 loop spans 16 amino acids. The germline V gene encodes CDR1 SGHTA and CDR2 FQGNSA. Trimming at V came to 3 bases and at J to 2 bases, leaving 2 bases not matched to a gene. This specimen comes from a study of shared clonotypes between healthy human individuals. Ten immunoSEQ deep assay plates were used to sequence unsorted PBMC DNA. Libraries were prepared by immunoSEQ multiplex PCR; TCRdb keeps only in-frame clonotypes and omits some of them. The table records about 480,000 clones, about three quarters of them present only once. The chain is built from TRBV7-2 and TRBJ2-3; 13 nucleotides align to TRBD2. This receptor was obtained from a woman aged 40 to 49 in good health. Some clones in this sample may be carry-over from other donors' samples. The sample was PBMCs. The CDR3 bases are TGTGCCAGCAGCTTCGGACTAGCGGGAGTCACAGATACGCAGTATTTT. Translated, it gives CASSFGLAGVTDTQYF.